This TCR beta chain derives from a study of cytomegalovirus exposure and HLA in healthy donors. Across the study: An earlier analysis identified 100 million to 130 million unique TCR beta sequences in some 180 million T cells. Study conclusions and caveats: Apparent HLA restriction characterized most CMV-associated TCR beta chains in a later analysis. Later, TCR association rates were found to vary by HLA locus, highest for DRB1 and lowest for HLA-C. In an earlier analysis, in roughly 600 donors, most V segments appeared productive either ~87% or ~30% of the time.

As for this clone: Its specificity is not known.

Trimming cost V 0 bases and J 10 bases, with 16 bases left between them. This CDR3 region has 14 residues. Germline V lookup: CDR1 SGHRS, CDR2 YFSETQ. Primers: 60 Vbeta forward and 13 Jbeta reverse. Libraries were prepared by immunoSEQ multiplex PCR; TCRdb keeps only in-frame clonotypes and omits some of them. Listed are 100,000 to 150,000 clones; over 0.8% falls within the top ten. V gene TRBV5-1 combines with J gene TRBJ1-1; D is unresolved. The TCR comes from a young man in good health and CMV-seronegative. The source material was PBMCs. The DNA of the CDR3 is TGCGCCAGCAGCTTGGAGCGCCTTGCCCTGGGAGCTTTCTTT. Amino acids: CASSLERLALGAFF. The full variable domain, in which reference TRBV5-1 and TRBJ1-1 provide the parts outside the CDR3, is KAGVTQTPRYLIKTRGQQVTLSCSPISGHRSVSWYQQTPGQGLQFLFEYFSETQRNKGNFPGRFSGRQFSNSRSEMNVSTLELGDSALYLCASSLERLALGAFFGQGTRLTVV.